This is a list of T cell receptor beta chains from one sample in a study of control samples from healthy donors and cancer patients. Sequencing used immunoSEQ multiplex PCR; TCRdb keeps in-frame clones, though not all of them. The sample holds 57,000 or so clones, around 94% seen once. Sequenced sample: blood. Receptors were obtained from a man aged 25 to 45 in good health. Both conserved end residues are part of each CDR3. D genes are given only for firm matches. Rows give clone size only sometimes, using once, few, many, or a class for an expanded clone.

v_gene	abundance	j_gene	d_gene	CDR3aa	CDR3nt
TRBV5-1	NA	TRBJ1-6	TRBD1	CASSWTATGHNSPLHF	TGCGCCAGCAGCTGGACCGCGACAGGGCATAATTCACCCCTCCACTTT
TRBV6-5	NA	TRBJ1-5	NA	CASSYSKGTTQPQHF	TGTGCCAGCAGTTACTCGAAAGGGACAACTCAGCCCCAGCATTTT
TRBV18	NA	TRBJ2-1	NA	CASSPPSQGGNEQFF	TGTGCCAGCTCACCACCGTCCCAGGGTGGCAATGAGCAGTTCTTC
TRBV19	NA	TRBJ2-3	TRBD2	CASRAGVSSTDTQYF	TGTGCCAGTAGAGCGGGAGTGAGTAGCACAGATACGCAGTATTTT
TRBV30	NA	TRBJ1-1	NA	CAWTGTSNTEAFF	TGTGCCTGGACCGGGACATCGAACACTGAAGCTTTCTTT
TRBV18	NA	TRBJ2-1	NA	CASSPRRSSYNEQFF	TGTGCCAGCTCACCACGACGGAGCTCCTACAATGAGCAGTTCTTC
TRBV5-4	NA	TRBJ2-1	TRBD2	CASSSKREAVHEQFF	TGTGCCAGCAGCTCAAAGCGGGAAGCCGTCCATGAGCAGTTCTTC
TRBV29-1	once	TRBJ1-2	NA	CSVENQGSYGYTF	TGCAGCGTCGAAAACCAGGGTAGCTATGGCTACACCTTC
TRBV19	NA	TRBJ1-6	TRBD1	CASSIGGQIYNSPLHF	TGTGCCAGTAGTATTGGGGGACAGATCTATAATTCACCCCTCCACTTT
TRBV27	NA	TRBJ1-4	NA	CASSRGHGEKLFF	TGTGCCAGCAGTCGGGGACATGGTGAAAAACTGTTTTTT
TRBV5-6	NA	TRBJ1-5	TRBD1	CASSLAPTGGSNQPQHF	TGTGCCAGCAGCTTGGCTCCGACAGGGGGTAGCAATCAGCCCCAGCATTTT
TRBV6-2/TRBV6-3	NA	TRBJ2-1	TRBD2	CASSYPSTSGYNEQFF	TGTGCCAGCAGTTACCCCTCGACTAGCGGCTACAATGAGCAGTTCTTC
TRBV4-3	NA	TRBJ2-7	NA	CASSQDPVIPLRNSYEQYF	TGCGCCAGCAGCCAAGATCCTGTAATTCCCTTAAGGAACTCCTACGAGCAGTACTTC
TRBV7-2	NA	TRBJ2-3	NA	CASSSQADTQYF	TGTGCCAGCAGCTCTCAGGCAGATACGCAGTATTTT
TRBV6-5	NA	TRBJ1-5	NA	CASRVSGEYQPQHF	TGTGCCAGCCGGGTGAGCGGAGAATATCAGCCCCAGCATTTT
TRBV9	NA	TRBJ2-1	TRBD2	CASTTSGGDNEQFF	TGTGCCAGCACGACTAGCGGGGGGGACAATGAGCAGTTCTTC
TRBV19	few	TRBJ2-7	TRBD2	CASSMTGRQYEQYF	TGTGCCAGTAGTATGACCGGGAGGCAGTACGAGCAGTACTTC
TRBV6-1	NA	TRBJ1-4	NA	CASSEGRGRKLFF	TGTGCCAGCAGTGAGGGCAGGGGACGAAAACTGTTTTTT
TRBV7-3	NA	TRBJ2-1	NA	CASSLIGAGRSNEQFF	TGTGCCAGCAGCTTAATTGGGGCCGGGAGATCAAATGAGCAGTTCTTC
TRBV6-5	NA	TRBJ1-1	NA	CASSLRERNTEAFF	TGTGCCAGCAGCCTCAGGGAAAGGAACACTGAAGCTTTCTTT
TRBV27	NA	TRBJ1-1	NA	CASSRTNTEAFF	TGTGCCAGCAGTAGAACTAACACTGAAGCTTTCTTT
TRBV27	NA	TRBJ2-5	TRBD2	CASQLARSSGGLETQYF	TGTGCCAGTCAGCTAGCCAGAAGTAGCGGGGGCTTGGAGACCCAGTACTTC
TRBV7-2	NA	TRBJ2-1	TRBD2	CASSAPGAGGVNEQFF	TGTGCCAGCAGCGCCCCCGGAGCGGGGGGGGTCAATGAGCAGTTCTTC
TRBV11-2	NA	TRBJ1-4	NA	CASSRGVGGNQKLFF	TGTGCCAGCAGCCGGGGGGTCGGCGGTAATCAAAAACTGTTTTTT
TRBV7-9	once	TRBJ1-5	TRBD1	CASSSDRGYQPQHF	TGTGCCAGCAGCTCCGACAGGGGATACCAGCCCCAGCATTTT
TRBV27	NA	TRBJ1-5	TRBD1	CASSGTGGLQPQHF	TGTGCCAGCAGTGGGACAGGGGGCCTTCAGCCCCAGCATTTT
TRBV3-1/TRBV3-2	NA	TRBJ2-1	TRBD1	CASRGTGGYNEQFF	TGTGCCAGCAGGGGGACAGGGGGCTACAATGAGCAGTTCTTC
TRBV5-6	NA	TRBJ2-1	TRBD2	CASSRRTSGSYYNEQFF	TGTGCCAGCAGCCGACGGACTAGCGGGAGCTATTACAATGAGCAGTTCTTC
TRBV5-1	NA	TRBJ2-3	NA	CASSLGRGATDTQYF	TGCGCCAGCAGCTTGGGTAGGGGGGCCACAGATACGCAGTATTTT
TRBV28	NA	TRBJ2-1	TRBD2	CASSSVREGQVEQFF	TGTGCCAGCAGTTCTGTCCGGGAGGGCCAGGTTGAGCAGTTCTTC
TRBV6-5	NA	TRBJ2-7	NA	CASSYGGSYEQYF	TGTGCCAGCAGTTACGGGGGTTCCTACGAGCAGTACTTC
TRBV5-1	NA	TRBJ1-2	NA	CASSTTPLGGYGYTF	TGCGCCAGCAGTACTACACCCCTGGGCGGCTATGGCTACACCTTC
TRBV18	NA	TRBJ1-1	TRBD1	CASSPPTRGSEAFF	TGTGCCAGCTCACCACCGACCAGGGGGTCTGAAGCTTTCTTT
TRBV11-3	NA	TRBJ1-6	TRBD1	CASSSLDRVYNSPLHF	TGTGCCAGCAGCTCCCTAGACAGGGTCTATAATTCACCCCTCCACTTT
TRBV3-1/TRBV3-2	NA	TRBJ1-1	NA	CASSQGVPETLNTEAFF	TGTGCCAGCAGCCAAGGGGTCCCGGAAACACTGAACACTGAAGCTTTCTTT
TRBV7-2	NA	TRBJ1-2	NA	CASSFRGASYGYTF	TGTGCCAGCAGCTTCAGGGGTGCTAGCTATGGCTACACCTTC
TRBV18	NA	TRBJ2-5	TRBD1	CASSTGTGAQETQYF	TGTGCCAGCTCAACCGGGACAGGGGCGCAAGAGACCCAGTACTTC
TRBV6-1	NA	TRBJ2-7	TRBD2	CASSERRTLSSLAGDEQYF	TGTGCCAGCAGTGAGAGGCGGACCCTGTCATCTCTAGCGGGAGACGAGCAGTACTTC
TRBV7-3	NA	TRBJ2-3	NA	CASSPMGVTDTQYF	TGTGCCAGCAGCCCTATGGGGGTCACAGATACGCAGTATTTT
TRBV9	NA	TRBJ2-2	NA	CASSANRAGELFF	TGTGCCAGCAGCGCAAACAGGGCCGGGGAGCTGTTTTTT
TRBV2	NA	TRBJ2-7	NA	CASLTESRSYEQYF	TGTGCCAGTTTGACAGAGTCTAGGTCCTACGAGCAGTACTTC
TRBV6-1	once	TRBJ2-1	NA	CASSVTRSRIQGGDEQFF	TGTGCCAGCAGTGTAACCCGATCTCGTATACAGGGAGGGGATGAGCAGTTCTTC
TRBV19	NA	TRBJ2-5	NA	CASSMADTQETQYF	TGTGCCAGTAGTATGGCGGACACTCAAGAGACCCAGTACTTC